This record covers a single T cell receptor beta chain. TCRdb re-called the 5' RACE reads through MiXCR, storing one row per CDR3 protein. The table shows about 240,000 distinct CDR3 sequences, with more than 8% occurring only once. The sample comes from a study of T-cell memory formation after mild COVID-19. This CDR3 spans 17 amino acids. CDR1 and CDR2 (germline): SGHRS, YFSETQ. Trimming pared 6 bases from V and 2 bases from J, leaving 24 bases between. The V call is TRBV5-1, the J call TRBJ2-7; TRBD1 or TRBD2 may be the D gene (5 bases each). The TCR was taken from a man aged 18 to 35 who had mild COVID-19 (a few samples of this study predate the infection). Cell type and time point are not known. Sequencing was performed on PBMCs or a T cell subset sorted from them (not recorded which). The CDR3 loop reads CASISVLGPGLTYEQYV. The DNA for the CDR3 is TGCGCCAGCATCTCGGTCTTGGGACCAGGGCTTACCTACGAGCAGTACGTC.